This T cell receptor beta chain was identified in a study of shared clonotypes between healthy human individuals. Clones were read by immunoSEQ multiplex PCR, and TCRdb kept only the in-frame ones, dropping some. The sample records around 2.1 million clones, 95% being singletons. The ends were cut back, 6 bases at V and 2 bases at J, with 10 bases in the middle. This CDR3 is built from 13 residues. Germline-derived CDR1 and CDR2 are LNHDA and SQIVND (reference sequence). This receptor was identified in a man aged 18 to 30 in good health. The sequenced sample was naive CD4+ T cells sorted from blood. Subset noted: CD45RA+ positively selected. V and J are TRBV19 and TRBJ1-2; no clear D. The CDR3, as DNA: TGTGCCAGTAGGTTAGGCCGGAACTATGGCTACACCTTC. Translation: CASRLGRNYGYTF.